These 9 T cell receptor beta chains were sequenced from one sample in a study of OX40 agonist ivuxolimab in advanced cancers. The data were produced by immunoSEQ multiplex PCR, yet TCRdb's version contains in-frame clones alone and is incomplete. This table holds 60,000 or so clones, 65% to 90% found once. The specimen comprised CD4+ or CD8+ T cells sorted from blood, sampled in a trial of the OX40 agonist ivuxolimab. The receptor set was obtained from an adult with an advanced solid tumor such as melanoma, head and neck, liver or kidney cancer.

The V call is TRBV5-8, the J call TRBJ2-1, with 7 bases aligning to TRBD1. The CDR3 contains 16 residues. Losses at the gene ends were 0 bases for V and 8 bases for J; bases not matched to a gene: 11. Germline CDR1 reads SGHTS; CDR2 reads YDEGEE. CDR3 region: CASSLGQGRMRDEQFF. CDR3 nucleotide sequence: TGTGCCAGCAGCTTGGGACAGGGAAGAATGAGGGATGAGCAGTTCTTC.

The rearrangement uses TRBV27 and TRBJ2-1; D is possibly TRBD2 (6 bases). The V and J ends lost 10 bases and 5 bases respectively, with 27 bases between them. CDR3 length: 17 amino acids. The germline V gene has CDR1 MNHEY and CDR2 SMNVEV (reference sequence). The CDR3 DNA reads as TGTGCCACCAGACGGGGGTCACAGGCGGATTGGGACAATGAGCAGTTCTTC. It yields the protein CATRRGSQADWDNEQFF.

V usage is TRBV5-1 and J usage is TRBJ2-7; no clear D gene. The CDR3 is 16 amino acids. Germline assignment: CDR1 SGHRS and CDR2 YFSETQ. V was cut by 3 bases and J by 1 base, with 17 bases left in between. For the CDR3, the DNA is TGCGCCAGCAGCTCCCTGTGGGAAGACGTTTCCTACGAGCAGTACTTC. Encoded protein: CASSSLWEDVSYEQYF.

This clone was detected once. The chain links TRBV25-1 to TRBJ1-4; D might be TRBD1 (5 bases). The CDR3 contains 15 residues. Germline V gene data show CDR1 as MGHDK and CDR2 as SYGVNS. V was trimmed by 3 bases and J by 8 bases, leaving 16 bases between them. The CDR3 bases are TGTGCCAGCAGTGATGTGGGGCCAACGAAAGAAAAACTGTTTTTT. Translating it yields CASSDVGPTKEKLFF.

V and J are TRBV5-1 and TRBJ2-3, with D hard to call. Germline values: CDR1 SGHRS, CDR2 YFSETQ. With 3 bases removed from V and 5 bases from J, the gap between germline ends came to 7 bases. CDR3 length equals 12 residues. CDR3 nucleotides: TGCGCCAGCAGCTCAAACTTAGATACGCAGTATTTT. Translating it yields CASSSNLDTQYF.

CDR3 DNA: TGTGCCAGCTCACTAGAGATAGCGGGAACGGGGGAGCAGTACTTC. It yields the protein CASSLEIAGTGEQYF. The chain has TRBV18 and TRBJ2-7; 8 positions agree with TRBD2. Per the germline V gene, CDR1 is KGHSH and CDR2 is LQKENI. With V trimmed by 4 bases and J by 7 bases, 12 bases remained unmatched. This CDR3 has 15 amino acids. Variable domain in full (rest from reference TRBV18 and TRBJ2-7): NAGVMQNPRHLVRRRGQEARLRCSPMKGHSHVYWYRQLPEEGLKFMVYLQKENIIDESGMPKERFSAEFPKEGPSILRIQQVVRGDSAAYFCASSLEIAGTGEQYFGPGTRLTVT.

The chain couples TRBV7-2 to TRBJ1-4, with D possibly being TRBD1 (6 bases). The CDR3 contains 14 residues. V was shortened by 5 bases and J by 9 bases, with 16 bases between the two germline ends. CDR1 is SGHTA, CDR2 FQGNSA, per germline. The CDR3 DNA reads TGTGCCAGCAGCAAACTGGTGGGACAACAAAAACTGTTTTTT. Residues: CASSKLVGQQKLFF.

V gene TRBV28 combines with J gene TRBJ1-5; D remains unclear. The germline V gene encodes CDR1 MDHEN and CDR2 SYDVKM. The CDR3 runs 13 residues. V lost 7 bases to trimming and J lost 6 bases, with 13 bases between them. The CDR3 coding sequence is TGTGCCAGCACCCCCAGGCCACGTCAGCCCCAGCATTTT. Protein product: CASTPRPRQPQHF. The full variable domain, with the rest looked up from reference TRBV28 and TRBJ1-5, is DVKVTQSSRYLVKRTGEKVFLECVQDMDHENMFWYRQDPGLGLRLIYFSYDVKMKEKGDIPEGYSVSREKKERFSLILESASTNQTSMYLCASTPRPRQPQHFGDGTRLSIL.

The rearrangement links TRBV5-1 to TRBJ2-2, with 9 positions matching TRBD2. The length of the CDR3 is 18 residues. Looked up from germline, CDR1 is SGHRS and CDR2 is YFSETQ. V dropped 7 bases and J dropped 6; count of bases not matched to a gene: 19. The CDR3 nucleotides read TGCGCCAGCCGCGAACGGTCCCATAGCGGGAGTTCAGCCGGGGAGCTGTTTTTT. Protein: CASRERSHSGSSAGELFF.